One sample yielded the 21 T cell receptor beta chains listed below, sequenced in a study of blood T cell repertoires in COVID-19. Libraries were prepared by immunoSEQ multiplex PCR; TCRdb keeps only in-frame clonotypes and omits some of them. The table includes about 140,000 clones, approximately 87% detected once. Sequenced material: peripheral blood. The receptors were gathered from a woman in her thirties or forties with acute or convalescent COVID-19.

The V and J genes are TRBV6-4 and TRBJ2-3; TRBD2 matches at 10 bases. CDR1 and CDR2 from the germline V gene are MRHNA and SNTAGT. The CDR3 extends over 15 amino acids. V trimming: 6 bases; J trimming: 3 bases; junction bases outside the gene matches: 6. CDR3 region: CASSAQRGGTDTQYF. The CDR3 DNA reads TGTGCCAGCAGCGCTCAGCGGGGGGGGACAGATACGCAGTATTTT.

This clone occurred once. The rearrangement joins TRBV20-1 to TRBJ1-1; D gene unclear. Germline V gene sequence: CDR1 DFQATT, CDR2 SNEGSKA (reference sequence). V was shortened by 4 bases and J by 6 bases, with 9 bases between the two germline ends. The CDR3 is made up of 11 amino acids. In DNA form, the CDR3 reads TGCAGTGCTATCTACGGGTCTGAAGCTTTCTTT. Its protein product is CSAIYGSEAFF.

This clone was counted between two and nine times. V is TRBV3-1 (or the pseudogene TRBV3-2) and J is TRBJ2-1; the match to TRBD2 covers 10 bases. The trim removed 2 bases at V and 4 bases at J, leaving 11 bases unmatched. The CDR3 loop spans 18 amino acids. Germline lookup yields CDR1 LGHDT and CDR2 YNNKEL (reference sequence). CDR3 sequence (DNA): TGTGCCAGCAGCCAATTAGCGGGAGGAGACGTGCGATACAATGAGCAGTTCTTC. Its translation: CASSQLAGGDVRYNEQFF.

This chain connects TRBV10-3 to TRBJ2-1, with TRBD2 identical over 14 bases. Germline V gene data show CDR1 as ENHRY and CDR2 as SYGVKD. J gave up 5 bases and V 7 bases, and 1 base lay outside the gene matches. This CDR3 spans 14 amino acids. In nucleotides, the CDR3 is TGTGCCATCAAGGGACTAGCGGGGGACAATGAGCAGTTCTTC. This encodes CAIKGLAGDNEQFF.

The chain links TRBV9 to TRBJ2-7, with D unresolved. Per germline, CDR1 SGDLS and CDR2 YYNGEE. Trimming stripped 5 bases from V and 5 bases from J, with 11 bases between. The CDR3 is 12 residues long. CDR3 DNA sequence: TGTGCCAGCAGTTTACGGTCGGACGAGCAGTACTTC. It specifies CASSLRSDEQYF. The whole variable domain, filled in from reference TRBV9 and TRBJ2-7, reads DSGVTQTPKHLITATGQRVTLRCSPRSGDLSVYWYQQSLDQGLQFLIQYYNGEERAKGNILERFSAQQFPDLHSELNLSSLELGDSALYFCASSLRSDEQYFGPGTRLTVT.

The CDR3 nucleotides are TGCGCCAGCAGCTTGGACGGGGGTAGATACAATGAGCAGTTCTTC. Residues: CASSLDGGRYNEQFF. The chain links TRBV5-1 to TRBJ2-1, with a tentative D call TRBD2 (6 bases). V was clipped by 0 bases and J by 4 bases, with 11 bases between them. In germline, CDR1 is SGHRS, CDR2 YFSETQ. The CDR3 runs to 15 residues. The variable domain in full, completed from reference TRBV5-1 and TRBJ2-1, reads KAGVTQTPRYLIKTRGQQVTLSCSPISGHRSVSWYQQTPGQGLQFLFEYFSETQRNKGNFPGRFSGRQFSNSRSEMNVSTLELGDSALYLCASSLDGGRYNEQFFGPGTRLTVL.

The chain recombines TRBV7-9 with TRBJ2-2; TRBD2 agrees at 9 bases. Germline lookup yields CDR1 SEHNR and CDR2 FQNEAQ (reference sequence). Trimming cost V 5 bases and J 6 bases; bases outside gene matches: 16. This CDR3 has 18 residues. CDR3 DNA sequence: TGTGCCAGCAGCCCTCGCTCGCGGGGGGGTCTTGGGTCCGGGGAGCTGTTTTTT. It yields the protein CASSPRSRGGLGSGELFF.

This chain uses TRBV6-5 with TRBJ2-7, with D possibly matching TRBD2 (6 bases). CDR3 length: 15 residues. Trimming shortened V by 2 bases and J by 6 bases, and 17 bases separated the two germline ends. Per germline, CDR1 MNHEY and CDR2 SVGAGI. The CDR3 sequence is CASSYPGGESIEQYF. The CDR3 DNA follows: TGTGCCAGCAGTTACCCCGGAGGGGAGTCTATCGAGCAGTACTTC.

The gene calls are TRBV3-1 (or the pseudogene TRBV3-2) and TRBJ1-2, with D possibly TRBD1 on 5 matching bases. The CDR3 has 15 amino acids. Per the germline V gene, CDR1 is LGHDT and CDR2 is YNNKEL (reference sequence). V was clipped by 0 bases and J by 4 bases, with 12 bases between them. CDR3 residues: CASSQERGWAYGYTF. Here the CDR3 DNA reads TGTGCCAGCAGCCAAGAGCGGGGGTGGGCCTATGGCTACACCTTC.

This chain connects TRBV25-1 to TRBJ1-1, with D maybe TRBD1 (5 bases). The V end lost 9 bases, the J end lost 1 base, and 9 bases lay between the germline ends. The CDR3 consists of 12 residues. Germline assignment: CDR1 MGHDK and CDR2 SYGVNS. CDR3 loop: CASLTGNTEAFF. The CDR3 region has the DNA TGTGCCAGTTTAACAGGGAACACTGAAGCTTTCTTT. The full variable domain, its missing parts supplied by reference TRBV25-1 and TRBJ1-1, is EADIYQTPRYLVIGTGKKITLECSQTMGHDKMYWYQQDPGMELHLIHYSYGVNSTEKGDLSSESTVSRIRTEHFPLTLESARPSHTSQYLCASLTGNTEAFFGQGTRLTVV.

The rearrangement joins TRBV5-5 to TRBJ1-4; D ambiguous. The germline CDR1 and CDR2 sequences are SGHKS and YYEKEE (reference sequence). The V end lost 1 base, the J end lost 6 bases, and 13 bases lay between the germline ends. This CDR3 spans 15 amino acids. The CDR3 loop reads CASSLSARRDEKLFF. The DNA of the CDR3 is TGTGCCAGCAGCTTGAGCGCCAGGCGGGATGAAAAACTGTTTTTT.

The chain carries TRBV4-3 and TRBJ1-2; weak D call: TRBD1 (6 bases). V lost 3 bases and J 6 bases, leaving 14 bases between the germline ends. CDR3 size: 14 residues. CDR1 and CDR2 (germline): LGHNA, YSLEER. The CDR3 bases are TGCGCCAGCAGCCAGGCCAGGGGCTTCAATGGCTACACCTTC. It codes for CASSQARGFNGYTF.

The chain couples TRBV4-3 to TRBJ2-6; 10 bases align to TRBD1. From germline, CDR1 is LGHNA and CDR2 YSLEER. The CDR3 sequence is 17 residues long. V dropped 3 bases and J dropped 4; count of bases not matched to a gene: 6. The CDR3 spells CASSQRTGGGGANVLTF. In DNA form, the CDR3 reads TGCGCCAGCAGCCAGAGGACAGGGGGTGGGGGGGCCAACGTCCTGACTTTC.

This chain connects TRBV27 to TRBJ1-4; D perhaps matches TRBD1 (5 bases). With 2 bases removed from V and 8 bases from J, the gap between germline ends came to 15 bases. The germline V gene has CDR1 MNHEY and CDR2 SMNVEV (reference sequence). The CDR3 consists of 15 residues. The CDR3 DNA reads as TGTGCCAGCAGTTTACAGTTAGCGGGGGGGGAAAAACTGTTTTTT. Amino acid sequence: CASSLQLAGGEKLFF. Full variable domain (missing parts from reference TRBV27 and TRBJ1-4): EAQVTQNPRYLITVTGKKLTVTCSQNMNHEYMSWYRQDPGLGLRQIYYSMNVEVTDKGDVPEGYKVSRKEKRNFPLILESPSPNQTSLYFCASSLQLAGGEKLFFGSGTQLSVL.

The chain couples TRBV19 to TRBJ2-2; a possible D gene is TRBD1 (5 bases). The CDR3 extends over 12 amino acids. V lost 6 bases to trimming and J lost 7 bases, with 9 bases between them. Germline CDR1 and CDR2: LNHDA and SQIVND (reference sequence). CDR3 DNA sequence: TGTGCCAGTAGCGACAGCGTCGGGGAGCTGTTTTTT. As protein: CASSDSVGELFF.

The genes are TRBV28 and TRBJ1-2, with unresolved D. The CDR3 contains 16 residues. Germline CDR1 reads MDHEN; CDR2 reads SYDVKM. V shed 8 bases and J shed 1 base, with 20 bases lying between them. The CDR3 nucleotides read TGTGCCAGCTCCCCGGTGGGAGTTACCCGTAACTATGGCTACACCTTC. Translation gives CASSPVGVTRNYGYTF.

This chain connects TRBV27 to TRBJ2-1; weak D call: TRBD2 (6 bases). The CDR3 extends over 14 amino acids. CDR1 is MNHEY and CDR2 is SMNVEV in the germline V gene (reference sequence). V lost 7 bases and J lost 2, with 12 bases in between. The CDR3 is CASTGGGPYNEQFF. CDR3 sequence (DNA): TGTGCCAGCACCGGAGGAGGGCCCTACAATGAGCAGTTCTTC.

This clone has more than one count but fewer than ten. V and J are TRBV2 and TRBJ1-4, with D tentatively TRBD1 (6 bases). Trimming removed 6 bases from V and 7 bases from J, with 12 bases in between. The CDR3 extends over 13 amino acids. Germline-derived CDR1 and CDR2 are SNHLY and FYNNEI. The CDR3 DNA sequence: TGTGCCAGCAGAATCGGGACATTTGAAAAACTGTTTTTT. Residues: CASRIGTFEKLFF.

This rearrangement joins TRBV5-3 to TRBJ2-1; 7 bases line up with TRBD2. TRBV5-3 carries the ORF label, with uncertain function. Trimming took 1 base from V and 5 from J; bases not matched to a gene: 21. This CDR3 spans 20 amino acids. The CDR3 spells CARSLKASQRGEAGHNEQFF. The CDR3 DNA is TGTGCCAGAAGCTTGAAGGCGAGTCAGCGGGGAGAGGCCGGGCACAATGAGCAGTTCTTC.

The rearrangement joins TRBV3-1 (or the pseudogene TRBV3-2) to TRBJ1-6; 8 nucleotides line up with TRBD1. The CDR3 runs 14 residues. Losses at the gene ends were 3 bases for V and 7 bases for J; bases not matched to a gene: 2. CDR1 is LGHDT and CDR2 is YNNKEL in the germline V gene (reference sequence). The CDR3 DNA reads as TGTGCCAGCAGCCATGGGACAGGCAATTCACCCCTCCACTTT. This encodes CASSHGTGNSPLHF.

This chain joins TRBV5-1 and TRBJ2-7; 7 bases agree with TRBD2. The V segment lost 0 bases and the J segment 3 bases; nucleotides outside the gene matches: 6. CDR1 and CDR2 from the germline V gene are SGHRS and YFSETQ. The length of the CDR3 is 15 residues. The CDR3 sequence: CASSLAGGLFYEQYF. In nucleotides, the CDR3 is TGCGCCAGCAGCTTGGCGGGAGGCCTTTTCTACGAGCAGTACTTC.